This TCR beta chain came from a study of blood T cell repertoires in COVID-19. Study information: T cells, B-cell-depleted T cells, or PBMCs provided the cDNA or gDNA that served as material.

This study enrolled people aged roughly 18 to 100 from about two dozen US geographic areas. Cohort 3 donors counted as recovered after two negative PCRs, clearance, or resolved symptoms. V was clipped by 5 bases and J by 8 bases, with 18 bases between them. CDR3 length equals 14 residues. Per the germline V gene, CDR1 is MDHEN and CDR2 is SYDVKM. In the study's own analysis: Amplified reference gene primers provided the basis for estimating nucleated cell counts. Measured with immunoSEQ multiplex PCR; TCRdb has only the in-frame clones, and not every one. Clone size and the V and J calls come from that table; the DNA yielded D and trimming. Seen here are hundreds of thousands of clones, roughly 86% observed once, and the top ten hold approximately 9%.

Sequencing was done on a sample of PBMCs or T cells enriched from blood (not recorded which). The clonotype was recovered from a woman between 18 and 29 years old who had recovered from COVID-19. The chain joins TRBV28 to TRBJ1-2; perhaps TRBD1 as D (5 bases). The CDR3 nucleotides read TGTGCCAGCAGTAAAACCCAGGGTTCTAAAGGCTACACCTTC. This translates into CASSKTQGSKGYTF.